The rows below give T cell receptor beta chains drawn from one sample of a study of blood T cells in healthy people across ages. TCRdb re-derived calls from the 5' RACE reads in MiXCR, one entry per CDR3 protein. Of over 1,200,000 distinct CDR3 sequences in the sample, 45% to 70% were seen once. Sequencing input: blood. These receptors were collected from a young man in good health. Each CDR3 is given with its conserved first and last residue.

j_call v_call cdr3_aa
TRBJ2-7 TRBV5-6 CASSLGAGAGGSYEQYF
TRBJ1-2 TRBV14 CASSQGFSVTINYGYTF
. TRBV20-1 CSARDYKQGANEQYF
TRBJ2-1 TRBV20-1 CSARQRGRIEQFF
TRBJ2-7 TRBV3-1 CASSQGRSPRSGEQYF
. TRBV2 CASSDGGVQETQYF
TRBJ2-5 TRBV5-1 CASSPGLAGVGSKTQYF
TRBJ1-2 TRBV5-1 CASSTDGTGQIYGYTF
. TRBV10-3 CAISGRRDVVSETQYF
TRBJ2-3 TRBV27 CASSPRVRGHTDTQYF
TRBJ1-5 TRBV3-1 CASSQDVTGGQPQHF
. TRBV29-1 CSARLPVSETQYF
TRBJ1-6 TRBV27 CASGLAVASSYNSPLHF
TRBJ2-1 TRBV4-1 CASSQDALYNEQFF
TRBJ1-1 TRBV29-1 CSVARRQAEAFF
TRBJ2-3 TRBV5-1 CASSLTPGLAASTDTQYF
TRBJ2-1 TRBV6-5 CASSYASPQNEQFF
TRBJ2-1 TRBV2 CASSSGQANNEQFF
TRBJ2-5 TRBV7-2 CASSLVPGEETQYF
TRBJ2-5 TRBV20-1 CSAPAAGLDQETQYF
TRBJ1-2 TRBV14 CASSQDIRNGYTF
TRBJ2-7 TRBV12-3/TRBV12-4 CASSLEGFDYEQYF
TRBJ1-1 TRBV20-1 CSASSLGIGTEAFF
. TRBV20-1 CSASTQQETQYF
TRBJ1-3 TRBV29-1 CSVEVGEAGSTGNTIYF
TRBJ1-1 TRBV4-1 CASSQEREVYTEAFF